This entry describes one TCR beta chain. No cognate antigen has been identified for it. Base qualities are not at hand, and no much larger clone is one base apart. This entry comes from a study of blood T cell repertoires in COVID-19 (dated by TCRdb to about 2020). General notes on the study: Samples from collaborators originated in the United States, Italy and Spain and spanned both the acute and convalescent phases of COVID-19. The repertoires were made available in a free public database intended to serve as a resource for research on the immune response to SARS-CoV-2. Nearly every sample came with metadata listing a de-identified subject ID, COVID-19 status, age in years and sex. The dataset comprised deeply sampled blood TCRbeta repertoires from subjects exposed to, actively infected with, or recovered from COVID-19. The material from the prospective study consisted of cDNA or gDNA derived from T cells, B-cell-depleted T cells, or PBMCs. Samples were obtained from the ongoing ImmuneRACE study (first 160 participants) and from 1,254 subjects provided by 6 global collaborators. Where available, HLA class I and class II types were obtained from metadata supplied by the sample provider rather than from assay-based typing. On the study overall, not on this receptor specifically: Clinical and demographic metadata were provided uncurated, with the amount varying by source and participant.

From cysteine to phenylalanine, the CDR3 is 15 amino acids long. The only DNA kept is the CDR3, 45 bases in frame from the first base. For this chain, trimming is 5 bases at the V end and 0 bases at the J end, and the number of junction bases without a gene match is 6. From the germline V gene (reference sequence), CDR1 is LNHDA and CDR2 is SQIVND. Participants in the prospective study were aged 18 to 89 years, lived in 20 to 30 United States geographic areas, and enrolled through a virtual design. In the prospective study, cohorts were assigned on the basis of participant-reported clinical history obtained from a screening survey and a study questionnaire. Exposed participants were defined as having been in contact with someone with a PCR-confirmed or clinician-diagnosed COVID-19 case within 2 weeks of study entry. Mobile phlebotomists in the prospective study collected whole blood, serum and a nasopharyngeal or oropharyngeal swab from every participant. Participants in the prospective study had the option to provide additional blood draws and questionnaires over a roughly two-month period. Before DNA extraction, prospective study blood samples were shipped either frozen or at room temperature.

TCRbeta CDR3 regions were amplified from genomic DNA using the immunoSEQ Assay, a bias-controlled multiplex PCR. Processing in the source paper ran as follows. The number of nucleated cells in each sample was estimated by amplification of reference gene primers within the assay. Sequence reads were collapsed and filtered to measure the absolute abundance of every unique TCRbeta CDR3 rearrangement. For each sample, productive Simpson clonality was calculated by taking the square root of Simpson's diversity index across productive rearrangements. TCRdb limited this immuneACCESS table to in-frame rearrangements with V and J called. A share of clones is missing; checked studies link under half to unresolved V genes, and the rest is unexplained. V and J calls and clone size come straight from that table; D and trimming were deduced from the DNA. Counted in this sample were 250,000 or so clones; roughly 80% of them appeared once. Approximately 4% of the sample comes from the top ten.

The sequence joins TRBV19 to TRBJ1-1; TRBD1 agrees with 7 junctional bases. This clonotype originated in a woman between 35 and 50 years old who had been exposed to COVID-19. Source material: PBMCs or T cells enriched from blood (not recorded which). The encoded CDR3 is CASSSTTGMNTEAFF. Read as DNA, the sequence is TGTGCCAGTAGTTCGACGACAGGGATGAACACTGAAGCTTTCTTT.